Each of the 6 T cell receptor beta chains below was sequenced from the same sample in a study of T cell responses to AZD1222 COVID-19 vaccine. This table comes from immunoSEQ multiplex PCR, and its TCRdb copy is limited to in-frame clones, with some not included. The sample carries 100,000 to 150,000 clones, roughly 90% recorded once. The input for sequencing was peripheral blood, taken on day 0 of AZD1222 vaccination. These TCRs come from an adult in good health.

V gene TRBV28 combines with J gene TRBJ1-5; weak D call: TRBD1 (6 bases). Looked up from germline, CDR1 is MDHEN and CDR2 is SYDVKM. Trimming took off 6 bases at V and 7 bases at J, with 19 bases between the two ends. The CDR3 contains 15 residues. The DNA for the CDR3 is TGTGCCAGCAGACCCTGGGGAGCACAGGGCCAGCCCCAGCATTTT. Translation: CASRPWGAQGQPQHF. The whole variable domain, filled in from reference TRBV28 and TRBJ1-5, reads DVKVTQSSRYLVKRTGEKVFLECVQDMDHENMFWYRQDPGLGLRLIYFSYDVKMKEKGDIPEGYSVSREKKERFSLILESASTNQTSMYLCASRPWGAQGQPQHFGDGTRLSIL.

This clone was seen only once. This sequence joins TRBV14 and TRBJ2-7; D not resolved. The CDR3 has 16 residues. CDR1 SGHDN and CDR2 FVKESK come from the germline V gene. Deletions cut 1 base from V and 0 bases from J, with 13 bases between. In nucleotides, the CDR3 is TGTGCCAGCAGCCAAGTCTACGGCCCCCGCTCCTACGAGCAGTACTTC. Encoded protein: CASSQVYGPRSYEQYF.

This clone was counted once. The chain is built from TRBV7-2 and TRBJ2-3; D unresolved. V was pared by 3 bases and J by 2 bases, with 9 bases between. Germline CDR1 is SGHTA and CDR2 is FQGNSA. This CDR3 region has 14 residues. Here the CDR3 reads CASSLGLYTDTQYF. In DNA, the CDR3 is TGTGCCAGCAGCTTGGGCCTATACACAGATACGCAGTATTTT.

The rearrangement joins TRBV6-2 or TRBV6-3 to TRBJ1-5; D is unclear. V was cut by 2 bases and J by 7 bases, with 6 bases left in between. The CDR3 contains 12 residues. Germline-derived CDR1 and CDR2 are MNHEY and SVGEGT. The chain's CDR3 is CASSYGYQPQHF. The CDR3 bases are TGTGCCAGCAGTTACGGATACCAGCCCCAGCATTTT.

This clone was counted a single time. This sequence joins TRBV7-2 and TRBJ1-1; D is unresolved. Germline assignment: CDR1 SGHTA and CDR2 FQGNSA. V was cut by 5 bases and J by 1 base, with 8 bases left in between. The CDR3 extends over 13 amino acids. CDR3 region: CASSIRQNTEAFF. In DNA form, the CDR3 reads TGTGCCAGCAGCATAAGACAGAACACTGAAGCTTTCTTT.

The chain uses TRBV9 and TRBJ2-2; possible D gene TRBD2, 6 bases. Germline CDR1 and CDR2: SGDLS and YYNGEE. Trimming removed 0 bases from V and 6 bases from J, with 9 bases in between. The CDR3 sequence is 14 residues long. The CDR3 sequence: CASSVELAAGELFF. In nucleotides, the CDR3 is TGTGCCAGCAGCGTAGAACTAGCTGCCGGGGAGCTGTTTTTT.